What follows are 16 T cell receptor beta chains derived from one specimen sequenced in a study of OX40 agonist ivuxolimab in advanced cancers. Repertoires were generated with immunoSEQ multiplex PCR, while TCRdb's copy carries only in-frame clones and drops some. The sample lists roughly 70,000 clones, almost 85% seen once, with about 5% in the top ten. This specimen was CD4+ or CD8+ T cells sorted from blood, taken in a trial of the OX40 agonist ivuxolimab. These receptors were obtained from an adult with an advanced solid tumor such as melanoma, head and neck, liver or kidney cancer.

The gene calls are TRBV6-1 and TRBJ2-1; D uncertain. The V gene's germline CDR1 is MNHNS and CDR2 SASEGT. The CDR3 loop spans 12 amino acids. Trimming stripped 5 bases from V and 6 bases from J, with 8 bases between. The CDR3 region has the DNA TGTGCCAGCAGTCCCCTTATCAATGAGCAGTTCTTC. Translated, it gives CASSPLINEQFF.

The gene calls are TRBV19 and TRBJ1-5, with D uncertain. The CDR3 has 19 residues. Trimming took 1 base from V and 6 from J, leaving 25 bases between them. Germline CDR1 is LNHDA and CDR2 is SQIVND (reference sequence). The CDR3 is CASSIVGSGTLSKIQPQHF. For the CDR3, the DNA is TGTGCCAGTAGTATAGTAGGTTCGGGAACACTATCGAAAATTCAGCCCCAGCATTTT.

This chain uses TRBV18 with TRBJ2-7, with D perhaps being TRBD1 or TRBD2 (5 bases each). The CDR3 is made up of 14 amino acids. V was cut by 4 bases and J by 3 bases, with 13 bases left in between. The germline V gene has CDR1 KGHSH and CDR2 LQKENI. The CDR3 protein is CASSRDRTNYEQYF. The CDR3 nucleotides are TGTGCCAGCTCACGGGACCGAACCAACTACGAGCAGTACTTC.

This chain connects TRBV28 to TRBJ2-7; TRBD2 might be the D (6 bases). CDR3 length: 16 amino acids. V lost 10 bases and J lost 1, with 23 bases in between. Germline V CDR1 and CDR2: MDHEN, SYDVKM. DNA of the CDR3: TGTGCCATTTCGTTTAGGTGGGGACTGACTTCCTACGAGCAGTACTTC. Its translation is CAISFRWGLTSYEQYF.

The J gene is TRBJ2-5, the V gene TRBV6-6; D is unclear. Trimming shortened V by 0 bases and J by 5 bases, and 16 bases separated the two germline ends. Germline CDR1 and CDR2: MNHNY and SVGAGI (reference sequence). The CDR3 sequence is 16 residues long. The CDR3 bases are TGTGCCAGCAGTTACTCCGAGGTTCTAGGTTTGGAGACCCAGTACTTC. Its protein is CASSYSEVLGLETQYF.

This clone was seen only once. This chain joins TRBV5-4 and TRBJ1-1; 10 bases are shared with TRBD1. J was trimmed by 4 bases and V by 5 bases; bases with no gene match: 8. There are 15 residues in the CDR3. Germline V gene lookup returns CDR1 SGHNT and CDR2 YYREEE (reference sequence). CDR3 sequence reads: CASSLKTGGFTEAFF. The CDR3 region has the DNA TGTGCCAGCAGTCTTAAGACAGGGGGCTTCACTGAAGCTTTCTTT. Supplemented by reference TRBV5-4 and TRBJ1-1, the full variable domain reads ETGVTQSPTHLIKTRGQQVTLRCSSQSGHNTVSWYQQALGQGPQFIFQYYREEENGRGNFPPRFSGLQFPNYSSELNVNALELDDSALYLCASSLKTGGFTEAFFGQGTRLTVV.

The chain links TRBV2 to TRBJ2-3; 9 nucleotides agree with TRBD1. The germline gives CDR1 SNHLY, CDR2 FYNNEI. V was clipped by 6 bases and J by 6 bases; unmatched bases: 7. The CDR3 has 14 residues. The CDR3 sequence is CASSRGQGPDTQYF. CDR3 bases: TGTGCCAGCAGCCGGGGACAGGGACCCGATACGCAGTATTTT.

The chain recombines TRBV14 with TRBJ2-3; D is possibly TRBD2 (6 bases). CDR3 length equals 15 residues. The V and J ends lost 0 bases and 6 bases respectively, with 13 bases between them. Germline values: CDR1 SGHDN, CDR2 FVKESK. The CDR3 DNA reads TGTGCCAGCAGCCAAGATCTAGCGTCAAAGGATACGCAGTATTTT. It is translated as CASSQDLASKDTQYF. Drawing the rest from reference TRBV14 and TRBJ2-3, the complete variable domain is EAGVTQFPSHSVIEKGQTVTLRCDPISGHDNLYWYRRVMGKEIKFLLHFVKESKQDESGMPNNRFLAERTGGTYSTLKVQPAELEDSGVYFCASSQDLASKDTQYFGPGTRLTVL.

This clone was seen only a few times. In DNA form, the CDR3 reads TGTGCCAGTAGTACCTCAGCGGACAGGATTAACTATGGCTACACCTTC. This sequence encodes CASSTSADRINYGYTF. V usage is TRBV19 and J usage is TRBJ1-2, with 7 nucleotides matching TRBD1. The CDR3 has 16 residues. Germline values: CDR1 LNHDA, CDR2 SQIVND (reference sequence). Unmatched junction bases numbered 9, after V lost 4 bases and J lost 1 base.

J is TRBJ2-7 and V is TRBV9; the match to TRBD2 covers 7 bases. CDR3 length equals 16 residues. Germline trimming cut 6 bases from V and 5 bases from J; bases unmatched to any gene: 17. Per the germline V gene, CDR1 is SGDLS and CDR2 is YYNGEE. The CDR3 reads CASTRSQGRAGDEQYF. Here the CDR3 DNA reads TGTGCCAGCACCCGTTCCCAGGGACGGGCGGGGGACGAGCAGTACTTC. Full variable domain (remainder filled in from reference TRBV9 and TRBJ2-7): DSGVTQTPKHLITATGQRVTLRCSPRSGDLSVYWYQQSLDQGLQFLIQYYNGEERAKGNILERFSAQQFPDLHSELNLSSLELGDSALYFCASTRSQGRAGDEQYFGPGTRLTVT.

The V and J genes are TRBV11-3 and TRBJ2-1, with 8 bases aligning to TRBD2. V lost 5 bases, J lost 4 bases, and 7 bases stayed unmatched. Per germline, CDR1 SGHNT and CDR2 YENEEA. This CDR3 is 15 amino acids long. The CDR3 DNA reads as TGTGCCAGCAGCCTCTATACGGGAGGGTACAATGAGCAGTTCTTC. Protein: CASSLYTGGYNEQFF.

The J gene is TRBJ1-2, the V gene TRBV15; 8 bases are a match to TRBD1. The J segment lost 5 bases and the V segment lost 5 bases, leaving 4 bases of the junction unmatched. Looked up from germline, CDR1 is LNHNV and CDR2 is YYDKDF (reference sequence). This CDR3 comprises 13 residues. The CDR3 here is CATSSRGRYGYTF. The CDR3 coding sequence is TGTGCCACCAGCTCCAGGGGGCGGTATGGCTACACCTTC.

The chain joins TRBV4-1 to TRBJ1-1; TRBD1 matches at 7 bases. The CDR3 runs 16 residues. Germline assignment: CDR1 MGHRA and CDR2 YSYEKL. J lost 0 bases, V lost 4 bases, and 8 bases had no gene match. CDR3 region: CASSRGTATMNTEAFF. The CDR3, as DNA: TGCGCCAGCAGCCGTGGGACAGCCACAATGAACACTGAAGCTTTCTTT.

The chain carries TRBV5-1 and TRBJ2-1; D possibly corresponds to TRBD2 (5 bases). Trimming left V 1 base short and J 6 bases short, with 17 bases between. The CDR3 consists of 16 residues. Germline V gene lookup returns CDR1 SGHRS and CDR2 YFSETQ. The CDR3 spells CASSLYALGVPNEQFF. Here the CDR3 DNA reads TGCGCCAGCAGCTTGTATGCCCTCGGGGTGCCCAATGAGCAGTTCTTC.

As DNA, the CDR3 is TGTGCCAGCAGCTCTCGCAGGGGCCTCCAAGAGACCCAGTACTTC. Translated, it gives CASSSRRGLQETQYF. The chain joins TRBV6-1 to TRBJ2-5, with TRBD1 as a possible D gene (6 bases). The CDR3 covers 15 residues. V shed 6 bases and J shed 1 base, with 15 bases lying between them. Germline V gene lookup returns CDR1 MNHNS and CDR2 SASEGT.

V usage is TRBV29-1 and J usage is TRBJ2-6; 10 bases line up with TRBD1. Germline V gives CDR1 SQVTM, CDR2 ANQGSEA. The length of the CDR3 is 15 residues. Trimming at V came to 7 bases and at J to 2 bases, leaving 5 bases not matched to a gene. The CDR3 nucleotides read TGCAGCGCCAAAGGGACAGGGGCTGGGGCCAACGTCCTGACTTTC. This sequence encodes CSAKGTGAGANVLTF.